Below are 23 T cell receptor beta chains sequenced from a single sample in a study of shared clonotypes between healthy human individuals. In the naive CD8 group, cells lacked CD45RO and were positively selected for CCR7, so terminally differentiated effector memory CD45RA+ cells were left out. The method was immunoSEQ multiplex PCR; TCRdb's version includes in-frame clones alone and lacks a portion of them. The table lists some 2,100,000 clones, about 93% of them singletons. Sample: naive CD8+ T cells from PBMCs. The receptors were gathered from a man aged 18 to 35 in good health. Some clones in this sample may be carry-over from other donors' samples.

The rearrangement joins TRBV13 to TRBJ2-1; the D gene is possibly TRBD1 (5 bases). Germline CDR1 is PRHDT and CDR2 is FYEKMQ (reference sequence). This CDR3 has 12 amino acids. Trimming pared 5 bases from V and 10 bases from J, leaving 12 bases between. The CDR3 loop reads CASSAGLREQFF. In nucleotides, the CDR3 is TGTGCCAGCAGCGCAGGGCTACGGGAGCAGTTCTTC. Full variable domain (rest looked up from reference TRBV13 and TRBJ2-1): AAGVIQSPRHLIKEKRETATLKCYPIPRHDTVYWYQQGPGQDPQFLISFYEKMQSDKGSIPDRFSAQQFSDYHSELNMSSLELGDSALYFCASSAGLREQFFGPGTRLTVL.

The chain uses TRBV6-5 and TRBJ1-1; TRBD1 agrees at 8 bases. With V trimmed by 7 bases and J by 3 bases, 7 bases remained unmatched. This CDR3 has 14 amino acids. Germline-derived CDR1 and CDR2 are MNHEY and SVGAGI. CDR3 nucleotides: TGTGCCAGCACAGGTCAGGGGGCGGACACTGAAGCTTTCTTT. It specifies CASTGQGADTEAFF.

This chain connects TRBV19 to TRBJ1-1, with no clear D. The CDR3 totals 13 residues. With 4 bases removed from V and 3 bases from J, the gap between germline ends came to 9 bases. Germline CDR1 is LNHDA and CDR2 is SQIVND (reference sequence). DNA for the CDR3: TGTGCCAGTAGTAGATCGGCCCACACTGAAGCTTTCTTT. Protein sequence: CASSRSAHTEAFF.

This sequence joins TRBV25-1 and TRBJ1-1, with no clear D. This CDR3 region has 9 residues. V gave up 3 bases and J gave up 12 bases, with 5 bases separating them. Germline V gene lookup returns CDR1 MGHDK and CDR2 SYGVNS. CDR3 bases: TGTGCCAGCAGTGACCCTCCTTTCTTT. Its protein product is CASSDPPFF.

The chain uses TRBV28 and TRBJ1-5, with D tentatively TRBD1 (6 bases). The CDR3 extends over 16 amino acids. The germline CDR1 and CDR2 sequences are MDHEN and SYDVKM. Trimming cost V 2 bases and J 6 bases, with 17 bases left between them. CDR3 region: CASSLDLSRGVQPQHF. The CDR3 DNA sequence: TGTGCCAGCAGTTTAGACCTCAGCAGGGGTGTTCAGCCCCAGCATTTT.

As concerns this clone: The identical CDR3 is also encoded by other nucleotide sequences in the sample. The chain carries TRBV5-1 and TRBJ1-1; TRBD1 matches at 9 bases. The V gene's germline CDR1 is SGHRS and CDR2 YFSETQ. Trimming cost V 2 bases and J 5 bases; bases outside gene matches: 7. The CDR3 consists of 15 residues. CDR3 sequence: CASSLTGGAGTEAFF. The CDR3 DNA is TGCGCCAGCAGCTTAACAGGGGGCGCAGGAACTGAAGCTTTCTTT.

The chain couples TRBV7-9 to TRBJ2-6, with 8 bases identical to TRBD1. Trimming took 5 bases from V and 1 from J; bases not matched to a gene: 10. This CDR3 contains 18 residues. Per germline, CDR1 SEHNR and CDR2 FQNEAQ (reference sequence). The CDR3: CASSRPGQGASGANVLTF. DNA of the CDR3: TGTGCCAGCAGCCGACCCGGCCAGGGGGCTTCTGGGGCCAACGTCCTGACTTTC. The whole variable domain, remainder taken from reference TRBV7-9 and TRBJ2-6, is DTGVSQNPRHKITKRGQNVTFRCDPISEHNRLYWYRQTLGQGPEFLTYFQNEAQLEKSRLLSDRFSAERPKGSFSTLEIQRTEQGDSAMYLCASSRPGQGASGANVLTFGAGSRLTVL.

CDR3 sequence (DNA): TGTGCCAGCAGCCAATCCCTCGGACAGGGTGGGTCCTACGAGCAGTACTTC. Protein product: CASSQSLGQGGSYEQYF. This rearrangement joins TRBV16 to TRBJ2-7; 8 nucleotides align to TRBD1. CDR1 and CDR2 (germline): KGHSY, FQNENV. V dropped 0 bases and J dropped 1; count of bases not matched to a gene: 8. The CDR3 totals 17 residues.

The CDR3 sequence: CASSEAGTIYGYTF. As DNA, the CDR3 is TGTGCCAGCAGTGAAGCAGGGACCATTTATGGCTACACCTTC. This chain joins TRBV6-1 and TRBJ1-2, with D possibly TRBD1 on 5 matching bases. This CDR3 has 14 residues. Between the trimmed V and J ends, which lost 0 bases and 5 bases, there was a span of 10 bases. CDR1 is MNHNS, CDR2 SASEGT, per germline.

This chain links TRBV7-9 with TRBJ1-2; no clear D gene. CDR1 SEHNR and CDR2 FQNEAQ come from the germline V gene (reference sequence). V lost 7 bases and J lost 5, with 17 bases in between. The CDR3 is made up of 14 amino acids. CDR3 nucleotide sequence: TGTGCCAGCATCCCAGTGGGCCATCCATATGGCTACACCTTC. Translated: CASIPVGHPYGYTF.

This clone occurred once. The V gene is TRBV27, the J gene TRBJ1-4, with D possibly matching TRBD1 (5 bases). V was trimmed by 3 bases and J by 5 bases, leaving 16 bases between them. The germline V gene has CDR1 MNHEY and CDR2 SMNVEV (reference sequence). This CDR3 region has 16 residues. For the CDR3, the DNA is TGTGCCAGCAGTTTCCTTAGGGGACCGGGCAATGAAAAACTGTTTTTT. This translates into CASSFLRGPGNEKLFF.

V gene TRBV2 combines with J gene TRBJ1-2; D uncertain. The CDR3 sequence is 18 residues long. Trimming removed 2 bases at V and 6 bases at J, with 25 bases between. CDR1 is SNHLY, CDR2 FYNNEI, per germline. In DNA form, the CDR3 reads TGTGCCAGCAGTGAAACCCGGGCCTTTCTCTCCGGGCAGGATGGCTACACCTTC. Translated, it gives CASSETRAFLSGQDGYTF.

The rearrangement uses TRBV4-2 and TRBJ2-7, with 7 nucleotides matching TRBD2. Germline loops: CDR1 LGHNA, CDR2 YNFKEQ. The CDR3 runs 14 residues. Unmatched junction bases numbered 8, after V lost 4 bases and J lost 5 bases. The CDR3 region has the DNA TGTGCCAGCAGCCCTCCGGGAGGACGGGACGAGCAGTACTTC. It is translated as CASSPPGGRDEQYF.

V gene TRBV27 combines with J gene TRBJ1-5; TRBD1 is a possible D gene (5 bases). The CDR3 extends over 14 amino acids. Germline loops: CDR1 MNHEY, CDR2 SMNVEV (reference sequence). Trimming took 5 bases from V and 2 from J, leaving 10 bases between them. The CDR3 reads CASSARDGNQPQHF. The CDR3, as DNA: TGTGCCAGCAGTGCTCGGGACGGCAATCAGCCCCAGCATTTT.

The V gene is TRBV7-2, the J gene TRBJ2-3; 7 positions agree with TRBD1. Germline CDR1 and CDR2: SGHTA and FQGNSA. V gave up 5 bases and J gave up 3 bases; unmatched junction bases: 8. The CDR3 length is 15 residues. CDR3 residues: CASSPWTGRTDTQYF. The DNA of the CDR3 is TGTGCCAGCAGCCCGTGGACAGGAAGGACAGATACGCAGTATTTT.

The V and J genes are TRBV28 and TRBJ2-7; 8 nucleotides align to TRBD2. The germline gives CDR1 MDHEN, CDR2 SYDVKM. Losses at the gene ends were 5 bases for V and 2 bases for J; bases not matched to a gene: 14. This CDR3 region has 17 residues. The CDR3 region has the DNA TGTGCCAGCAGTCCGCCCGCTTGGCGGGAGGACCCCTACGAGCAGTACTTC. Translated: CASSPPAWREDPYEQYF.

The sample holds one count of this clone. The CDR3 DNA sequence: TGTGCCAGCAGCAGAAGACAGTACCAAGAGACCCAGTACTTC. Encoded protein: CASSRRQYQETQYF. The V call is TRBV5-6, the J call TRBJ2-5, with a possible D match to TRBD1 (5 bases). The V and J ends lost 4 bases and 0 bases respectively, with 10 bases between them. CDR3 size: 14 residues. Germline lookup yields CDR1 SGHDT and CDR2 YYEEEE.

V gene TRBV15 combines with J gene TRBJ2-7; 7 nucleotides match TRBD1. The ends lost 5 bases at V and 2 bases at J; junction bases unmatched: 9. The CDR3 has 15 amino acids. Germline assignment: CDR1 LNHNV and CDR2 YYDKDF (reference sequence). The DNA for the CDR3 is TGTGCCACCAGCGGCCGACAGGGTTCCCCCTACGAGCAGTACTTC. Protein product: CATSGRQGSPYEQYF.

This clone was recorded once. The chain links TRBV27 to TRBJ1-3, with D unresolved. V was clipped by 0 bases and J by 4 bases, with 7 bases between them. The CDR3 extends over 14 amino acids. Germline V lookup: CDR1 MNHEY, CDR2 SMNVEV (reference sequence). The CDR3 DNA is TGTGCCAGCAGTTTATCCAGAGCGGGAAACACCATATATTTT. Translated, it gives CASSLSRAGNTIYF.

The V gene is TRBV27, the J gene TRBJ2-1; D is possibly TRBD2 (6 bases). CDR3 length: 16 amino acids. The V and J ends lost 2 bases and 8 bases respectively, with 19 bases between them. The germline CDR1 and CDR2 sequences are MNHEY and SMNVEV (reference sequence). The CDR3 DNA reads as TGTGCCAGCAGTTTACCTATAGCGGATCCCGTCCATGAGCAGTTCTTC. Encoded protein: CASSLPIADPVHEQFF.

To note about this clone: Germline is not matched at one junction end, which may reflect a read error. Different DNA sequences within this sample yield the same CDR3. This chain uses TRBV9 with TRBJ1-1; D gene unclear. The CDR3 runs to 13 residues. The germline CDR1 and CDR2 sequences are SGDLS and YYNGEE. CDR3: CASSVAGNSEAFF. CDR3 DNA sequence: TGTGCCAGCAGCGTAGCGGGGAACTCTGAAGCTTTCTTT. The full variable domain, its missing parts supplied by reference TRBV9 and TRBJ1-1, is DSGVTQTPKHLITATGQRVTLRCSPRSGDLSVYWYQQSLDQGLQFLIQYYNGEERAKGNILERFSAQQFPDLHSELNLSSLELGDSALYFCASSVAGNSEAFFGQGTRLTVV.

V gene TRBV7-9 combines with J gene TRBJ1-1; D gene unclear. V was shortened by 0 bases and J by 6 bases, with 14 bases between the two germline ends. Germline V gene sequence: CDR1 SEHNR, CDR2 FQNEAQ (reference sequence). CDR3 length equals 15 residues. CDR3 sequence: CASSLALRGSPEAFF. The DNA for the CDR3 is TGTGCCAGCAGCTTAGCGTTACGAGGTTCCCCTGAAGCTTTCTTT. Full variable domain (outside the CDR3, taken from reference TRBV7-9 and TRBJ1-1): DTGVSQNPRHKITKRGQNVTFRCDPISEHNRLYWYRQTLGQGPEFLTYFQNEAQLEKSRLLSDRFSAERPKGSFSTLEIQRTEQGDSAMYLCASSLALRGSPEAFFGQGTRLTVV.

Turning to this clone: This sample also contains other DNA sequences that code for the same CDR3. The genes are TRBV7-3 and TRBJ2-5; weak D call: TRBD1 (6 bases). This CDR3 contains 14 residues. The V and J ends lost 4 bases and 5 bases respectively, with 14 bases between them. CDR1 is SGHTA, CDR2 FQGTGA, per germline. In DNA form, the CDR3 reads TGTGCCAGCAGCTCAATAGGGGGTCGGGAGACCCAGTACTTC. Its translation is CASSSIGGRETQYF.